This T cell receptor beta chain comes out of a study of blood T cell repertoires in COVID-19. In this sample, this clone turned up once. In the same sample, other DNA sequences code for this CDR3. From germline, CDR1 is MGHRA and CDR2 YSYEKL. Trimming shortened V by 1 base and J by 0 bases, and 7 bases separated the two germline ends. The CDR3 runs to 14 residues. As originally analysed: Reference gene primer amplification yielded estimated nucleated cell counts. Sequencing used immunoSEQ multiplex PCR; TCRdb keeps in-frame clones, though not all of them. That table supplies the V and J calls and clone size; D and trimming were determined from the DNA. The data contain 300,000 to 450,000 clones, 75% to 90% of them singletons.

The chain couples TRBV4-1 to TRBJ2-7, with a tentative D call TRBD2 (6 bases). Sequenced input: peripheral blood. This sequence originates from a woman aged 18 to 35 with acute or convalescent COVID-19. The CDR3 here is CASSQGGTSYEQYF. CDR3 coding DNA: TGCGCCAGCAGCCAAGGCGGGACCTCCTACGAGCAGTACTTC.